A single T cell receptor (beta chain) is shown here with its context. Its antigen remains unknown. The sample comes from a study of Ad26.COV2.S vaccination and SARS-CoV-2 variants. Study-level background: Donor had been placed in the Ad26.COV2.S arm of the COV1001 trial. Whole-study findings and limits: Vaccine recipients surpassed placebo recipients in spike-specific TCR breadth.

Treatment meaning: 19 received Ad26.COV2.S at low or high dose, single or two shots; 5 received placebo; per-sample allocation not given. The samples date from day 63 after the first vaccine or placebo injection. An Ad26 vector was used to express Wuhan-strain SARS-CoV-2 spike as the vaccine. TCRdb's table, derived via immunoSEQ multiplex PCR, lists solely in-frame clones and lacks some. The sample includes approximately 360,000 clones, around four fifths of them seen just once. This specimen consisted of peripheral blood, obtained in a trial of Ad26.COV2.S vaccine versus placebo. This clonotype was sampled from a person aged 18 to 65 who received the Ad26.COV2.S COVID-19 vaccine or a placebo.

The CDR3 loop reads CASSDTGVTQYF. The CDR3 DNA reads as TGTGCCAGCAGTGATACGGGGGTTACGCAGTATTTT. The rearrangement links TRBV2 to TRBJ2-3; possibly TRBD2 for D (6 bases). V was clipped by 3 bases and J by 8 bases, with 9 bases between them. The CDR3 length is 12 residues. Germline V gene lookup returns CDR1 SNHLY and CDR2 FYNNEI.